This T cell receptor (beta chain) was observed in a study of blood T cell dynamics during melanoma immunotherapy. Study summary: Standard first-line treatment here was pembrolizumab or nivolumab plus ipilimumab in metastatic melanoma.

Time point indicated: week 3, after first cycle of checkpoint inhibitor. Patients had no prior systemic cancer treatment, immunosuppressants or other active cancers. The table came from immunoSEQ multiplex PCR; TCRdb's copy has only in-frame clones and leaves some out. The repertoire holds around 10,000 clones, with 80% as singletons. This TCR was sampled from a human donor with melanoma. The material was blood, obtained from a patient treated with checkpoint blockade.

The CDR3 bases are TGTGCCAGCAGCTACCTAGGGGGGTTTAATGGCTACACCTTC. Its translation: CASSYLGGFNGYTF. The chain has TRBV5-6 and TRBJ1-2; the D gene is possibly TRBD1 (6 bases). Deletions cut 3 bases from V and 6 bases from J, with 15 bases between. The CDR3 runs to 14 residues. Germline loops: CDR1 SGHDT, CDR2 YYEEEE.